Only one count was recorded for the clone carrying this T cell receptor beta chain. The study ran its PCR with 60 Vbeta and 13 Jbeta primers. Data came from immunoSEQ multiplex PCR; TCRdb stores just in-frame clones and leaves some out. The table includes roughly 130,000 clones, 80% detected once. The V gene end was trimmed by 2 bases and the J gene end by 5 bases; junction bases not matched to a gene: 5. Germline loops: CDR1 SGHRS, CDR2 YFSETQ. The CDR3 spans 15 residues. This sample was included in a study of cytomegalovirus exposure and HLA in healthy donors. Study-wide background: Genotyping showed roughly 76% of almost 400 donors falling in the Caucasian-associated ancestry cluster.

V and J are TRBV5-1 and TRBJ2-2; 8 bases match TRBD2. The TCR sequence derives from a human donor in good health. The specimen sequenced was PBMCs. The CDR3 protein is CASSFGGARTGELFF. CDR3 coding DNA: TGCGCCAGCAGCTTCGGGGGGGCCCGTACCGGGGAGCTGTTTTTT.